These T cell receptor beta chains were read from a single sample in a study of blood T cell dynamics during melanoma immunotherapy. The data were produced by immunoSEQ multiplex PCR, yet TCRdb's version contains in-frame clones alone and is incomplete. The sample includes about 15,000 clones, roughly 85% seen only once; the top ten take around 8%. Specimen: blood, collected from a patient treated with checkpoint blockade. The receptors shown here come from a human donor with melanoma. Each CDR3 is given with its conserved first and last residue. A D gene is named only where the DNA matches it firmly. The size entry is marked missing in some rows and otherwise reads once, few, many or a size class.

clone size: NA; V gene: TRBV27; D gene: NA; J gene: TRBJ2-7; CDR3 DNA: TGTGCCAGCAGCGAGGGGCGCGAGCAGTACTTC; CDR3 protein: CASSEGREQYF
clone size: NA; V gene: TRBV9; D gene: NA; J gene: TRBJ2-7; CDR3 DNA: TGTGCCAGCAGCGTAGGATCTCAGATTTTCTACGAGCAGTACTTC; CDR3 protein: CASSVGSQIFYEQYF
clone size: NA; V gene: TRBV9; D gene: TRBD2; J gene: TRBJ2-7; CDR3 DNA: TGTGCCAGCAGCGCTCTAGCGGGAGGTTACTACGAGCAGTACTTC; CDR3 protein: CASSALAGGYYEQYF
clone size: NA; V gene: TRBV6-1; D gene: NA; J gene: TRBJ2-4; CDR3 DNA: TGTGCCAGCAGTGAAAGCGGAGTAGCCAAAAACATTCAGTACTTC; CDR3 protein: CASSESGVAKNIQYF
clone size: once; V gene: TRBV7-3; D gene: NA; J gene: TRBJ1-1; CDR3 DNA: TGTGCCAGCAGCTCCCCCCCGGCAACTGAAGCTTTCTTT; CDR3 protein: CASSSPPATEAFF
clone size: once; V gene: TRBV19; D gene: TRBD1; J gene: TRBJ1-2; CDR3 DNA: TGTGCCAGTAGTTCAGGATGGAGACAGGGATTTAATGGCTACACCTTC; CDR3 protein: CASSSGWRQGFNGYTF
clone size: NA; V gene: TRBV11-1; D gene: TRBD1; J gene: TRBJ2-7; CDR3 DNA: TGTGCCAGCAGATTGACAGGAGCCGGACAGGGGTACGAGCAGTACTTC; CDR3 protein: CASRLTGAGQGYEQYF
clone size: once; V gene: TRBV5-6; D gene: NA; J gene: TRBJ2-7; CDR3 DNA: TGTGCCAGCAGCTTGCGGACGGTCGTGGGGGCCTACGAGCAGTACTTC; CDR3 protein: CASSLRTVVGAYEQYF
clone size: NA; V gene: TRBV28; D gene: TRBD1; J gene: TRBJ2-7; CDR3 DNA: TGTGCCAGCAGTTTAACGCAGGGGGCGAGGGACGAGCAGTACTTC; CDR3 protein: CASSLTQGARDEQYF
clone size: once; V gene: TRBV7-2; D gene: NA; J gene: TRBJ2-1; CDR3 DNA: TGTGCCAGCAGCTTAGTAGGCAGGGACGGGCAGTTCTTC; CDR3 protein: CASSLVGRDGQFF
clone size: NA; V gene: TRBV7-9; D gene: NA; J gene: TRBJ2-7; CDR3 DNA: TGTGCCAGCAGCTTAGCGCAGGGGAGGATGTACTTC; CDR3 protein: CASSLAQGRMYF
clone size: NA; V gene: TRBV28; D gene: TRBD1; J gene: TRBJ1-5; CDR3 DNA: TGTGCCAGCAGTTTCGGCAGGGGGTATGATCAGCCCCAGCATTTT; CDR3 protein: CASSFGRGYDQPQHF
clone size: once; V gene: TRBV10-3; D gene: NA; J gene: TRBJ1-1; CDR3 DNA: TGTGCCACCGCAGAGTCTGCGAACACTGAAGCTTTCTTT; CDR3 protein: CATAESANTEAFF
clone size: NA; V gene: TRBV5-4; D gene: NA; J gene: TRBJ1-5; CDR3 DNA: TGTGCCAGCAGCCATTCCGGGGGGCAGCCCCAGCATTTT; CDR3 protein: CASSHSGGQPQHF
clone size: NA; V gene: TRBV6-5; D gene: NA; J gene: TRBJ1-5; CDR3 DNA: TGTGCCAGCAGTTACTCCGAGAGGGGTGGGCCCCAGCATTTT; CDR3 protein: CASSYSERGGPQHF
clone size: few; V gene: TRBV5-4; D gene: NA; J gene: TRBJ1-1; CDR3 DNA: TGTGCCAGCAGCTCTGGACACGCCCTGAACACTGAAGCTTTCTTT; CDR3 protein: CASSSGHALNTEAFF
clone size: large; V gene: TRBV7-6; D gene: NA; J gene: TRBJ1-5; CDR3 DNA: TGTGCCAGCAGCTTTGCCCCCCCCGTTTTATGGCCAAGCAATCAGCCCCAGCATTTT; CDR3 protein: CASSFAPPVLWPSNQPQHF
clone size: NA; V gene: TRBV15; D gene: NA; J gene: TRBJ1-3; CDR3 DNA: TGTGCCACCGCGGAAGACGCGCATGGAAACACCATATATTTT; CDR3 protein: CATAEDAHGNTIYF